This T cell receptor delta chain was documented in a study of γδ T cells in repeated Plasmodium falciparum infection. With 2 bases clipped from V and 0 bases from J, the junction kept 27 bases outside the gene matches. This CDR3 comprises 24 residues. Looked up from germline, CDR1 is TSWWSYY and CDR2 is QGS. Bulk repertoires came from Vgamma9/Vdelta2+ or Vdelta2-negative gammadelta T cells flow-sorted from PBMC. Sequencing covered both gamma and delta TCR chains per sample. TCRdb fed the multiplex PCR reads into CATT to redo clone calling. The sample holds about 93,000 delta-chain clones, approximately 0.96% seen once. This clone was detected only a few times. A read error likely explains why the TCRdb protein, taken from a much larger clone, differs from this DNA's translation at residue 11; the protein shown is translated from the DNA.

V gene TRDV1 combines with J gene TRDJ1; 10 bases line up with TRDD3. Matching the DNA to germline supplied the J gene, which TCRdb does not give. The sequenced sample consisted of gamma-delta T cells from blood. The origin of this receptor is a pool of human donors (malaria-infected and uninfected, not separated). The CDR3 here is CALGESPTSSTYWGITPHTDKLIF. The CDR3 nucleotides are TGTGCTCTTGGGGAATCCCCAACCTCCTCGACGTACTGGGGGATCACCCCTCACACCGATAAACTCATCTTT.